This T cell receptor beta chain was recovered during a study of blood T cell repertoires in COVID-19. Study at large: COVID-19 samples from acute and convalescent phases originated in the United States, Italy and Spain. The cDNA or gDNA used as material had been derived from T cells, B-cell-depleted T cells, or PBMCs.

In the original processing: Estimated nucleated cell counts came from reference gene primer amplification. TCRdb keeps only in-frame clones here, not all; method: immunoSEQ multiplex PCR. For V, J and clone size, that table is used; D and trimming come from the DNA. Among 200,000 to 300,000 clones, 86% were seen once, and the ten largest hold just under 2%. The CDR3 runs 17 residues. After removal of 2 bases from V and 4 bases from J, the junction contained 8 bases not matched to a gene. Germline V gene lookup returns CDR1 MNHEY and CDR2 SVGEGT. The chain links TRBV6-2 or TRBV6-3 to TRBJ2-6; 7 nucleotides align to TRBD1. The TCR originated in a man between 25 and 39 years old with active or convalescent COVID-19. The sequenced sample was peripheral blood. In DNA, the CDR3 is TGTGCCAGCAGTTACAAGGGGGCTGTGACAGGGGCCAACGTCCTGACTTTC. Translated, it gives CASSYKGAVTGANVLTF.